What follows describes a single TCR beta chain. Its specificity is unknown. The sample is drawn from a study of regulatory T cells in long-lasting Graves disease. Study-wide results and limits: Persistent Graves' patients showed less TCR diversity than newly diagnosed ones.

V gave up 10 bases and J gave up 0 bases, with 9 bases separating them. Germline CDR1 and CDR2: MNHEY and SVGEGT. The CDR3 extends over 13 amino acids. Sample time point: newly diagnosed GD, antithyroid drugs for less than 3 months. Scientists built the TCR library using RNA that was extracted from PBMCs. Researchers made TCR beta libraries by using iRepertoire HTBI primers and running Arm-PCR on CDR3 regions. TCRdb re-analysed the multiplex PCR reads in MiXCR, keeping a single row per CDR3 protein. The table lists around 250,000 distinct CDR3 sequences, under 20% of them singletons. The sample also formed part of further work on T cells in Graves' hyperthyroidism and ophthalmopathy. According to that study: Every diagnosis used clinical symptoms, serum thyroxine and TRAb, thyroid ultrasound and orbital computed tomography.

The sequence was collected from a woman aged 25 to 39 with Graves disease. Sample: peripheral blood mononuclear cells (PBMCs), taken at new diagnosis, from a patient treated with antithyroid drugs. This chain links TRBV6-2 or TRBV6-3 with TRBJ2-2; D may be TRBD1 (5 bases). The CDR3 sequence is CAMETANTGELFF. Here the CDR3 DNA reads TGTGCCATGGAGACAGCGAACACCGGGGAGCTGTTTTTT.